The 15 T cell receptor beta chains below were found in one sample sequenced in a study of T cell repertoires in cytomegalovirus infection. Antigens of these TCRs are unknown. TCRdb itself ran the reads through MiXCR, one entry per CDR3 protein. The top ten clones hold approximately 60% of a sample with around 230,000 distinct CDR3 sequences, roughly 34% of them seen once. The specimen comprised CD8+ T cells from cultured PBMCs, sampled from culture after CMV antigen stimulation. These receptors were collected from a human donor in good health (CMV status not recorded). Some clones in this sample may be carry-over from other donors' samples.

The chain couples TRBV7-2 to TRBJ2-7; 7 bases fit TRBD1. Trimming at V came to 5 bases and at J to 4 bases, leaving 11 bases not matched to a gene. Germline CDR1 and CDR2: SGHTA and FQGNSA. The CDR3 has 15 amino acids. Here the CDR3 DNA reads TGTGCCAGCAGCGCTCCCGGGACAGAGACTTACGAGCAGTACTTC. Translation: CASSAPGTETYEQYF.

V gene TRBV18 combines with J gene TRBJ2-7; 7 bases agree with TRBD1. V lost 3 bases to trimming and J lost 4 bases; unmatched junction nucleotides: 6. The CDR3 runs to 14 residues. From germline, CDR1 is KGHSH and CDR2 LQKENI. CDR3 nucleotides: TGTGCCAGCTCACCTAGGGGGCAGACATACGAGCAGTACTTC. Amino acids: CASSPRGQTYEQYF.

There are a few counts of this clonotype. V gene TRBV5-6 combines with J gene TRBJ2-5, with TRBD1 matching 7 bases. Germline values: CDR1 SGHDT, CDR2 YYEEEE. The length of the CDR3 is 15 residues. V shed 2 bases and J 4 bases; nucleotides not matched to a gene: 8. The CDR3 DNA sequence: TGTGCCAGCAGCTTAGTATCAGGGGGTTCAGAGACCCAGTACTTC. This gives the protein CASSLVSGGSETQYF.

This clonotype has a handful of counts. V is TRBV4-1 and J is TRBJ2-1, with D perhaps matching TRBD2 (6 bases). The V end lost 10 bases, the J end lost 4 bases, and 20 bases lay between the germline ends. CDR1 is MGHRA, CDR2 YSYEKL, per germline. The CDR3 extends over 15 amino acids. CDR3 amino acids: CATRAGREGYNEQFF. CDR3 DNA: TGCGCCACGAGAGCAGGGCGGGAAGGGTACAATGAGCAGTTCTTC.

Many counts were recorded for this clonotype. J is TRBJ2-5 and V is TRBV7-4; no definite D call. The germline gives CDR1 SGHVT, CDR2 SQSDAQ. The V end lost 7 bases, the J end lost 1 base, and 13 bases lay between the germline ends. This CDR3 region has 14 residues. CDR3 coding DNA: TGTGCCAGCATTCCCACCCGGAGCCAAGAGACCCAGTACTTC. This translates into CASIPTRSQETQYF.

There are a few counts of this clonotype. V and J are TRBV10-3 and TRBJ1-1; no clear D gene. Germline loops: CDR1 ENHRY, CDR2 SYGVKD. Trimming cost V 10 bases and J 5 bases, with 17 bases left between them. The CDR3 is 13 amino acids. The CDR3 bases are TGTGCCACCTACAGCGGATCGGTTACTGAAGCTTTCTTT. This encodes CATYSGSVTEAFF.

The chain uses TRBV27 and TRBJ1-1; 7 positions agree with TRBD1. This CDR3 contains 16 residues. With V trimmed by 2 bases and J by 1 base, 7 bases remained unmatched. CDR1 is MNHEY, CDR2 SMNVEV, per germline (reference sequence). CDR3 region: CASSLVTGTANTEAFF. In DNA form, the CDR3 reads TGTGCCAGCAGTTTAGTAACCGGGACAGCGAACACTGAAGCTTTCTTT.

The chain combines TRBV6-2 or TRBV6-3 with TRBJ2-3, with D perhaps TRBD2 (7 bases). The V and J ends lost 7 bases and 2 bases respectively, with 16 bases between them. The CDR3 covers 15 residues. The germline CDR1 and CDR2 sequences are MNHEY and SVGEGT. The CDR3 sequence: CASTPRGADTDTQYF. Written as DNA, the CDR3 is TGTGCCAGCACCCCCCGGGGGGCCGACACAGATACGCAGTATTTT.

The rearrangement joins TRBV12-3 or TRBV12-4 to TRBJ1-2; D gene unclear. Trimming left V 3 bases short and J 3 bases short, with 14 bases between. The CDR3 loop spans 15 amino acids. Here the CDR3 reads CASSLSGLYHYGYTF. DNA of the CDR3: TGTGCCAGCAGTTTGTCCGGACTTTACCACTATGGCTACACCTTC.

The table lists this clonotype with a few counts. This CDR3 is CASSPQVSYTEAFF. For the CDR3, the DNA is TGCGCCAGCAGCCCCCAAGTCTCGTACACTGAAGCTTTCTTT. The genes are TRBV4-1 and TRBJ1-1; D remains ambiguous. Trimming pared 4 bases from V and 3 bases from J, leaving 12 bases between. The CDR3 sequence is 14 residues long. Germline V gene lookup returns CDR1 MGHRA and CDR2 YSYEKL.

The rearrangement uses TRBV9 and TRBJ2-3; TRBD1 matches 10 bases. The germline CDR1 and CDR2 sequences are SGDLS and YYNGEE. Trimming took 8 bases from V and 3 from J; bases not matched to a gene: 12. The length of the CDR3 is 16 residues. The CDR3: CASAAEGTGATDTQYF. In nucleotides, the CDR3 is TGTGCCAGTGCTGCGGAGGGGACAGGGGCGACAGATACGCAGTATTTT.

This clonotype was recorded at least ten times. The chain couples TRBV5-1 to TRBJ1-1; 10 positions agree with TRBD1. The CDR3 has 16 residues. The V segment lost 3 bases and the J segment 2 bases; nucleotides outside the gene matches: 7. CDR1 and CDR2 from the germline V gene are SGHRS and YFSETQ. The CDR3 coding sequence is TGCGCCAGCAGCTCCGCCGGGACAGGGGCTAACACTGAAGCTTTCTTT. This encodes CASSSAGTGANTEAFF.

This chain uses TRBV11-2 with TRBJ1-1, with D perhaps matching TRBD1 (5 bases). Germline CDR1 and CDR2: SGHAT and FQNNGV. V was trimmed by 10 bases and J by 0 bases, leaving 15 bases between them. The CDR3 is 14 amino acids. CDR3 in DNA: TGTGCCATTTCGGCCACAGGCTTGAACACTGAAGCTTTCTTT. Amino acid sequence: CAISATGLNTEAFF.

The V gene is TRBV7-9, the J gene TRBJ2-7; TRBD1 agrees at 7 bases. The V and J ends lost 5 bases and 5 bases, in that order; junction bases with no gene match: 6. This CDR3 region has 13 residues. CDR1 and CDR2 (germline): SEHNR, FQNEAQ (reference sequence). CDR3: CASSHNRGNEQYF. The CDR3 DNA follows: TGTGCCAGCAGCCATAACAGGGGAAACGAGCAGTACTTC.

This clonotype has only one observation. DNA of the CDR3: TGTGCCAGCAGCCCTGGACAGGCCAATGAGCAGTTCTTC. Translating it yields CASSPGQANEQFF. The chain employs TRBV6-6 and TRBJ2-1, with 7 bases identical to TRBD1. Losses at the gene ends were 6 bases for V and 6 bases for J; bases not matched to a gene: 5. This CDR3 has 13 amino acids. Looked up from germline, CDR1 is MNHNY and CDR2 is SVGAGI (reference sequence).